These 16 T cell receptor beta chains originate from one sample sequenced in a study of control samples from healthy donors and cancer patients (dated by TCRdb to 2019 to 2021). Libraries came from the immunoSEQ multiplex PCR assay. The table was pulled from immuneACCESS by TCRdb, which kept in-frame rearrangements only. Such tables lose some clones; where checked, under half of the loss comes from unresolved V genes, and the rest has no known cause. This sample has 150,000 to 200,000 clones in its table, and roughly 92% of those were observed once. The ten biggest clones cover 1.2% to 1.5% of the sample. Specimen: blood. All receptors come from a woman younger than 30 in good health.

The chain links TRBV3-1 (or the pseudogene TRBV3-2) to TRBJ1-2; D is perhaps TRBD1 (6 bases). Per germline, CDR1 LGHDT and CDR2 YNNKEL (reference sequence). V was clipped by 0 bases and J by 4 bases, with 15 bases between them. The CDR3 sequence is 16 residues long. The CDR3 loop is CASSQDQRGLSYGYTF. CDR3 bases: TGTGCCAGCAGCCAAGATCAACGGGGGCTTAGCTATGGCTACACCTTC.

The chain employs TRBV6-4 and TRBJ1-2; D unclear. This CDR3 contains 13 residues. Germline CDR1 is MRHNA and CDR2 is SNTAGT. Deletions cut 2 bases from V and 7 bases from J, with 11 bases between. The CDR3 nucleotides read TGTGCCAGCAGTGACCCACCGGCAAGTGGCTACACCTTC. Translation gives CASSDPPASGYTF.

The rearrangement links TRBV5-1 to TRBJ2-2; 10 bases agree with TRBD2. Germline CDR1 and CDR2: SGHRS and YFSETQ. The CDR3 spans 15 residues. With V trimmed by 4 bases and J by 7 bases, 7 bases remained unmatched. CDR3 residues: CASSTTGLAHGELFF. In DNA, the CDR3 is TGCGCCAGCAGCACCACGGGACTAGCGCACGGGGAGCTGTTTTTT.

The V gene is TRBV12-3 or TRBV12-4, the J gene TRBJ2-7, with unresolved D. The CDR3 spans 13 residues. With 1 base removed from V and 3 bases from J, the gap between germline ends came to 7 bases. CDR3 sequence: CASSLGGIYEQYF. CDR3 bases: TGTGCCAGCAGTTTAGGGGGTATCTACGAGCAGTACTTC.

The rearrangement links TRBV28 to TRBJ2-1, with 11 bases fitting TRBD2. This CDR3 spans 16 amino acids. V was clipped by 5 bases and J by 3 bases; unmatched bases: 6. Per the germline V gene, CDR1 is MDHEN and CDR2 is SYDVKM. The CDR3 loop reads CASSEGTSGFYNEQFF. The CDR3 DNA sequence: TGTGCCAGCAGTGAGGGGACTAGCGGATTCTACAATGAGCAGTTCTTC.

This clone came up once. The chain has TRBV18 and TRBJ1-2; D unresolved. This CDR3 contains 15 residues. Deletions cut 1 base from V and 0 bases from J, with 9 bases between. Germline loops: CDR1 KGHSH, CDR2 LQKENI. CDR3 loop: CASSPQGWPNYGYTF. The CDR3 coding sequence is TGTGCCAGCTCACCACAGGGTTGGCCTAACTATGGCTACACCTTC.

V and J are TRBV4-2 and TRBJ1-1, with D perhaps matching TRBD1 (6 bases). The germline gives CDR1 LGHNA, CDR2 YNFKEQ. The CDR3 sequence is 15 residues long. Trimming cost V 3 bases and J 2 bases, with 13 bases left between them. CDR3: CASSQEQTGNTEAFF. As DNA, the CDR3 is TGTGCCAGCAGCCAGGAACAGACAGGTAACACTGAAGCTTTCTTT.

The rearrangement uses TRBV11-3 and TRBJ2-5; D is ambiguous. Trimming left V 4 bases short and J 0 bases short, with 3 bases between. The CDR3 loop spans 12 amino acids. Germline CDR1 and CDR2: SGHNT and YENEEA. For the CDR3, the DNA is TGTGCCAGCAGCTGGTACCAAGAGACCCAGTACTTC. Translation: CASSWYQETQYF.

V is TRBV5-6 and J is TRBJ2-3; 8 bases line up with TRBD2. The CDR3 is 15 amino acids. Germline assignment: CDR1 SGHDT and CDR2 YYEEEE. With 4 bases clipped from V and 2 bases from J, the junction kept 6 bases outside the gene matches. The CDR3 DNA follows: TGTGCCAGCAGCCGGACTAGCTATCTCACAGATACGCAGTATTTT. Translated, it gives CASSRTSYLTDTQYF. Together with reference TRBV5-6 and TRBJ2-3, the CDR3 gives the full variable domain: DAGVTQSPTHLIKTRGQQVTLRCSPKSGHDTVSWYQQALGQGPQFIFQYYEEEERQRGNFPDRFSGHQFPNYSSELNVNALLLGDSALYLCASSRTSYLTDTQYFGPGTRLTVL.

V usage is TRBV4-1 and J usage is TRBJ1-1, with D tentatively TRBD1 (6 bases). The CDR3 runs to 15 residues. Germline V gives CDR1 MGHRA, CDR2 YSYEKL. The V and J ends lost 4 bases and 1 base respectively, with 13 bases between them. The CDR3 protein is CASSLRTATNTEAFF. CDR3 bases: TGCGCCAGCAGCCTAAGGACAGCTACGAACACTGAAGCTTTCTTT.

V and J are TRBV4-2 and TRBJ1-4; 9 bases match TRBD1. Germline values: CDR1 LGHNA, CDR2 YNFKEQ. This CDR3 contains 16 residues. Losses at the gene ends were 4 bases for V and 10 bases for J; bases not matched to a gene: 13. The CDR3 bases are TGTGCCAGCAGCCCTCAAACCGGGACAGGGTCAGGAAAACTGTTTTTT. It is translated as CASSPQTGTGSGKLFF.

The CDR3 DNA reads TGTGCCAGCAGCCAAGAGAGGGTAGGGCTACGGAACACCATATATTTT. This gives the protein CASSQERVGLRNTIYF. The chain links TRBV4-2 to TRBJ1-3, with D hard to call. V lost 0 bases, J lost 7 bases, and 16 bases lay in between. Germline CDR1 LGHNA, CDR2 YNFKEQ. The CDR3 is 16 residues long.

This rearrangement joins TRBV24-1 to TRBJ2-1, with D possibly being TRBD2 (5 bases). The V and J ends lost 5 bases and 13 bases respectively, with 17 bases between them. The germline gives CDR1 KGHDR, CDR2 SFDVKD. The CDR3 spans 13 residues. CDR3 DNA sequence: TGTGCCACCAGTGGGACTTTTGTAGAGGGACAGTTCTTC. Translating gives CATSGTFVEGQFF.

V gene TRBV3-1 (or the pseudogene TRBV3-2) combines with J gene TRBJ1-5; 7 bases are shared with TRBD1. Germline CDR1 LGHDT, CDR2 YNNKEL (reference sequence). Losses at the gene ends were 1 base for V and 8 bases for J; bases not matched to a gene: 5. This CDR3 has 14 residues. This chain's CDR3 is CASSQVSGGEPQHF. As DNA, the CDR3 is TGTGCCAGCAGCCAAGTCTCAGGGGGAGAGCCCCAGCATTTT.

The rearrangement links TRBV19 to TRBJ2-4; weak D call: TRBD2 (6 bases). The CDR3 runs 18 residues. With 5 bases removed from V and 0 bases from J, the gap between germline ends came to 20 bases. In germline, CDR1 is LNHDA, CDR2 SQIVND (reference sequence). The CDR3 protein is CASSSKIGDFLAKNIQYF. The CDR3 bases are TGTGCCAGTAGTTCCAAAATAGGGGACTTTCTAGCCAAAAACATTCAGTACTTC.

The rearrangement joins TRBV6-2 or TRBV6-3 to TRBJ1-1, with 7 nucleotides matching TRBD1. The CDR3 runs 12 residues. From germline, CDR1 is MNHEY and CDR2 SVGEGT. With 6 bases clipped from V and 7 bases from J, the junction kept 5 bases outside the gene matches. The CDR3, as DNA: TGTGCCAGCAGCCGGGGACAGTTTGAAGCTTTCTTT. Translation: CASSRGQFEAFF.